This passage covers 9 T cell receptor beta chains from one sample sequenced in a study of early T cells in non-severe SARS-CoV-2 infection. MiXCR was run by TCRdb on the 5' RACE reads, yielding one entry per CDR3 protein. The sample comprises over 35,000 distinct CDR3 sequences, around 6.3% of which are singletons, and 7.5% to 8.5% rests with the top ten. The sample consisted of whole blood, taken at baseline. All receptors come from an adult who was a healthcare worker with PCR-confirmed SARS-CoV-2 infection or an uninfected control (not recorded which).

The V gene is TRBV19, the J gene TRBJ2-7; D may be TRBD1 (5 bases). The CDR3 is made up of 13 amino acids. Per germline, CDR1 LNHDA and CDR2 SQIVND (reference sequence). V was pared by 3 bases and J by 11 bases, with 17 bases between. CDR3 coding DNA: TGTGCCAGTAGTATTTCGGACAACCAAATGGAGTACTTC. Translation gives CASSISDNQMEYF. Looking up the rest from reference TRBV19 and TRBJ2-7 gives the full variable domain: DGGITQSPKYLFRKEGQNVTLSCEQNLNHDAMYWYRQDPGQGLRLIYYSQIVNDFQKGDIAEGYSVSREKKESFPLTVTSAQKNPTAFYLCASSISDNQMEYFGPGTRLTVT.

Note on this clonotype: A much larger clonotype is one base distant, so this may be a read error. The CDR3 end shows no conserved phenylalanine or tryptophan, and so a read error is likely. This chain joins TRBV7-2 and TRBJ2-3; D gene uncertain. CDR3 length: 13 amino acids. Trimming pared 2 bases from V and 4 bases from J, leaving 7 bases between. CDR1 and CDR2 from the germline V gene are SGHTA and FQGNSA. The CDR3, as DNA: TGTGCCAGCAGCTTAATAGGTTCAGATACGCAGTATTTA. This codes for CASSLIGSDTQYL.

This clonotype was counted ten times or more. The genes are TRBV6-2 or TRBV6-3 and TRBJ2-7; 7 nucleotides align to TRBD1. V lost 2 bases, J lost 4 bases, and 5 bases stayed unmatched. This CDR3 comprises 14 residues. Germline V gene sequence: CDR1 MNHEY, CDR2 SVGEGT. CDR3 loop: CASSYGTALYEQYF. The CDR3 nucleotides are TGTGCCAGCAGTTACGGGACAGCACTTTACGAGCAGTACTTC.

This chain links TRBV7-9 with TRBJ1-6; unclear D gene. The germline V gene encodes CDR1 SEHNR and CDR2 FQNEAQ (reference sequence). The CDR3 covers 13 residues. The V and J ends lost 0 bases and 7 bases respectively, with 4 bases between them. Written as DNA, the CDR3 is TGTGCCAGCAGCTTAGCGGACAATTCACCCCTCCACTTT. This translates into CASSLADNSPLHF.

This clonotype occurred a few times. The chain employs TRBV7-2 and TRBJ2-7, with 8 bases lining up with TRBD1. The CDR3 sequence is 15 residues long. Germline CDR1 is SGHTA and CDR2 is FQGNSA. Trimming at V came to 2 bases and at J to 3 bases, leaving 6 bases not matched to a gene. The CDR3 region is CASSLTGQGNYEQYF. Written as DNA, the CDR3 is TGTGCCAGCAGCTTAACCGGACAGGGAAACTACGAGCAGTACTTC.

This clonotype has a handful of counts. The rearrangement joins TRBV19 to TRBJ1-5, with D possibly TRBD1 on 6 matching bases. The CDR3 runs to 13 residues. V lost 5 bases, J lost 7 bases, and 12 bases lay in between. Germline CDR1 reads LNHDA; CDR2 reads SQIVND (reference sequence). In nucleotides, the CDR3 is TGTGCCAGTAGTTCCGGGGGCAGGCAGCCCCAGCATTTT. This encodes CASSSGGRQPQHF.

The V call is TRBV2, the J call TRBJ1-1; 8 nucleotides line up with TRBD1. V gave up 4 bases and J gave up 0 bases; unmatched junction bases: 4. The CDR3 extends over 15 amino acids. Germline V gives CDR1 SNHLY, CDR2 FYNNEI. DNA for the CDR3: TGTGCCAGCAGTGGGACAGGGAGGATGAACACTGAAGCTTTCTTT. Residues: CASSGTGRMNTEAFF.

This clonotype was seen more than once but under ten times. V is TRBV24-1 and J is TRBJ2-1; possibly TRBD1 for D (6 bases). V lost 2 bases to trimming and J lost 1 base, with 8 bases between them. Germline CDR1 KGHDR, CDR2 SFDVKD. The CDR3 is 15 amino acids. CDR3 sequence reads: CATSDSGQSYNEQFF. The CDR3 bases are TGTGCCACCAGTGATTCCGGACAGTCCTACAATGAGCAGTTCTTC.

This clonotype occurred a few times. The V and J genes are TRBV16 and TRBJ2-2, with 10 positions matching TRBD1. V shed 0 bases, J shed 5 bases, and the junction held 3 bases outside the gene matches. The CDR3 sequence is 16 residues long. Germline CDR1 and CDR2: KGHSY and FQNENV. CDR3 sequence reads: CASSQSGTGATGELFF. Here the CDR3 DNA reads TGTGCCAGCAGCCAATCCGGGACAGGGGCTACCGGGGAGCTGTTTTTT.